This T cell receptor beta chain appears in the sequencing data of a study of CD8 T cells in ankylosing spondylitis. Study findings and constraints: With a CD8+ phenotype, disease-linked clones were relatively rare in peripheral blood. Prior literature has documented some motif variants in synovial fluid and blood from reactive arthritis. Significant enrichment of disease-linked clones was reported in matched ankylosing spondylitis synovial fluid.

Construction of TCR beta libraries was performed using quantitative 5'-RACE with molecular barcodes. Via MiXCR, TCRdb re-called the 5' RACE reads, giving one row per CDR3 protein. The table lists some 340,000 distinct CDR3 sequences, about 14% of them singletons. This clonotype was counted a few times. The antigen remains undetermined. The receptor was isolated from a male donor with ankylosing spondylitis or in good health (not recorded which). The sequenced material came from blood, either unsorted or a sorted T cell fraction (not recorded which).

CDR3 sequence: CASSFLRTSGRAYNEQFF. For the CDR3, the DNA is TGTGCCAGCAGTTTTTTAAGGACTAGCGGGAGGGCCTACAATGAGCAGTTCTTC. The J gene is TRBJ2-1, the V gene TRBV12-3 or TRBV12-4, with 15 bases fitting TRBD2. The V segment lost 3 bases and the J segment 2 bases; nucleotides outside the gene matches: 5. The CDR3 runs 18 residues.